This record covers a single T cell receptor beta chain. Per the study methods: Scientists estimated how many nucleated cells there were by amplifying reference gene primers. The protocol was immunoSEQ multiplex PCR, while the TCRdb copy is restricted to in-frame clones and leaves out a portion. V and J calls and clone size are given by that table; D and trimming were obtained from the DNA. The sample has around 130,000 clones; approximately 85% are singletons. V lost 5 bases, J lost 4 bases, and 11 bases lay in between. Germline V CDR1 and CDR2: MDHEN, SYDVKM. The CDR3 runs to 13 residues. These data are taken from a study of blood T cell repertoires in COVID-19. Across the study: Spain, Italy and the United States supplied samples that represented acute and convalescent COVID-19. Sources were T cells, B-cell-depleted T cells, or PBMCs; the material itself was cDNA or gDNA.

Sequenced material: peripheral blood. The clonotype comes from a human donor in a cohort sampled during active COVID-19. V gene TRBV28 combines with J gene TRBJ1-1; D is perhaps TRBD1 (5 bases). The CDR3 DNA sequence: TGTGCCAGCAGTCCCCGGGGGGTCACTGAAGCTTTCTTT. This encodes CASSPRGVTEAFF.